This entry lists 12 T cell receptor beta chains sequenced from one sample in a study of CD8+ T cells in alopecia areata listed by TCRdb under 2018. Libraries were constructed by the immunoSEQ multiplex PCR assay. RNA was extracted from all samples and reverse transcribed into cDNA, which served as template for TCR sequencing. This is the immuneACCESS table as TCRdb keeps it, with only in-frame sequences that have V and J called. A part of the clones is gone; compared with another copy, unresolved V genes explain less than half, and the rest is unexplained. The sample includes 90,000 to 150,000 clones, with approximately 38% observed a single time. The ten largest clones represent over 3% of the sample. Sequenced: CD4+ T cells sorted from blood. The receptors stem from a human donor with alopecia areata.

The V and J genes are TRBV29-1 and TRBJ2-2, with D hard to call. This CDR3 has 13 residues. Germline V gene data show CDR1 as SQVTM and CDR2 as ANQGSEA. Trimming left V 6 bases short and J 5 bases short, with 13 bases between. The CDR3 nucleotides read TGCAGCGTGGCCGGGTCCTCAACCGGGGAGCTGTTTTTT. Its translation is CSVAGSSTGELFF.

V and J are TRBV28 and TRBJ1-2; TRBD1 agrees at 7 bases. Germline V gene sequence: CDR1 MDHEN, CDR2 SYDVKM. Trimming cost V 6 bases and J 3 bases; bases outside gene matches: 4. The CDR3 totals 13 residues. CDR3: CASSQGQHYGYTF. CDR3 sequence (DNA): TGTGCCAGCAGCCAGGGACAGCACTATGGCTACACCTTC.

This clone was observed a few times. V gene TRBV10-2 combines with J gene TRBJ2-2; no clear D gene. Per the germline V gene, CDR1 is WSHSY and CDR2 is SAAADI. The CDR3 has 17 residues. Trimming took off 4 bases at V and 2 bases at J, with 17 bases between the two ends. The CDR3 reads CASSVSTRLKNTGELFF. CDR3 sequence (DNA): TGCGCCAGCAGTGTTTCAACCAGGCTGAAAAACACCGGGGAGCTGTTTTTT.

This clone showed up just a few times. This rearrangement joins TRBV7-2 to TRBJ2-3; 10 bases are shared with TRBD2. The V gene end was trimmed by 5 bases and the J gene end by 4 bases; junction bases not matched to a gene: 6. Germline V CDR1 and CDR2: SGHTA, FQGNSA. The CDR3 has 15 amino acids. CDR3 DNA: TGTGCCAGCAGCCTAACTAGCGGGGCTTCAGATACGCAGTATTTT. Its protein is CASSLTSGASDTQYF.

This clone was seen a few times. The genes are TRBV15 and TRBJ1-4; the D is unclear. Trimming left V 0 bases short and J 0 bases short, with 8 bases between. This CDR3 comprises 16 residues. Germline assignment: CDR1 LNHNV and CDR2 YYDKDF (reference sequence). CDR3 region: CATSRDPGATNEKLFF. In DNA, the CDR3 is TGTGCCACCAGCAGAGATCCCGGTGCAACTAATGAAAAACTGTTTTTT.

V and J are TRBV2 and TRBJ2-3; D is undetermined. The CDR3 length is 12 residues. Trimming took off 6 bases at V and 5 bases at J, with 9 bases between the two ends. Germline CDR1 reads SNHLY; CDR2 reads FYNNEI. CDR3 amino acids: CASSLWGDTQYF. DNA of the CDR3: TGTGCCAGCAGCCTTTGGGGAGATACGCAGTATTTT. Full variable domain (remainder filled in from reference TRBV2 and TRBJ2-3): EPEVTQTPSHQVTQMGQEVILRCVPISNHLYFYWYRQILGQKVEFLVSFYNNEISEKSEIFDDQFSVERPDGSNFTLKIRSTKLEDSAMYFCASSLWGDTQYFGPGTRLTVL.

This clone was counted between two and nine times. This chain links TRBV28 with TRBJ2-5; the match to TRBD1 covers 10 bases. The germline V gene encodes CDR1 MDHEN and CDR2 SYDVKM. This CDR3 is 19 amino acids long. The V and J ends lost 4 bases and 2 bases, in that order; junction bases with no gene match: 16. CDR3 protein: CASSSFWDRDRGQQETQYF. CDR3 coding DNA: TGTGCCAGCAGTTCTTTTTGGGACCGGGACAGGGGACAACAAGAGACCCAGTACTTC. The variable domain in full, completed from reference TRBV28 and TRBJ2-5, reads DVKVTQSSRYLVKRTGEKVFLECVQDMDHENMFWYRQDPGLGLRLIYFSYDVKMKEKGDIPEGYSVSREKKERFSLILESASTNQTSMYLCASSSFWDRDRGQQETQYFGPGTRLLVL.

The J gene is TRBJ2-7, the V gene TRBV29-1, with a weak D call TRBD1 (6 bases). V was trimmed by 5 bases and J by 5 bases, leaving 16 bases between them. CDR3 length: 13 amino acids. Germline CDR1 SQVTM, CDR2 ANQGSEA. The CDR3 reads CSVIQGAIDEQYF. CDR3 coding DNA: TGCAGCGTTATACAGGGTGCCATCGACGAGCAGTACTTC.

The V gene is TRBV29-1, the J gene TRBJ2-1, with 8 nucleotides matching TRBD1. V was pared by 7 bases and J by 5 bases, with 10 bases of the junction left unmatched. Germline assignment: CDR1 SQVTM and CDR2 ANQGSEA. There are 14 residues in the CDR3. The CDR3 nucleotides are TGCAGCGGGGGGACAGGACACCTAAACAATGAGCAGTTCTTC. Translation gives CSGGTGHLNNEQFF.

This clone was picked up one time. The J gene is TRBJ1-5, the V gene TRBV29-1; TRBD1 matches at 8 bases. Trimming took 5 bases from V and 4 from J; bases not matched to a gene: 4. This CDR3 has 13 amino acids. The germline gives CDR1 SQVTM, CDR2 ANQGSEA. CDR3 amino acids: CSVRDRSNQPQHF. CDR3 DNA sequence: TGCAGCGTTAGGGACAGGAGTAATCAGCCCCAGCATTTT.

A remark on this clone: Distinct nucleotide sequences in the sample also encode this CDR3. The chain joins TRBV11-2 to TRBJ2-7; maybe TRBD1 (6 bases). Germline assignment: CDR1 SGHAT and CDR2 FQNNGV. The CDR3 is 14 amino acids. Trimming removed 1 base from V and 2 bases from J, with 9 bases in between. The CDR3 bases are TGTGCCAGCAGCTTAGCACAGGGTCCCTACGAGCAGTACTTC. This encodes CASSLAQGPYEQYF.

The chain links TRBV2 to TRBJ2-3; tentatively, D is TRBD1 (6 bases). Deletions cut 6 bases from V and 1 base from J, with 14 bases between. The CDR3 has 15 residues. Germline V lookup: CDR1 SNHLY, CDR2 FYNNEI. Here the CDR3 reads CASSSRQARTDTQYF. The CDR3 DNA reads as TGTGCCAGCAGCAGTCGACAGGCCCGCACAGATACGCAGTATTTT.